A selection of T cell receptor beta chains follows, all from one sample in a study of blood T cell repertoires in COVID-19. The assay was immunoSEQ multiplex PCR, and TCRdb's table has in-frame clones only and misses some. The repertoire holds about 140,000 clones, about 80% seen once, with approximately 4% in the top ten. The sequencing sample was made of peripheral blood. The receptors were gathered from a woman between 55 and 75 years old with acute or convalescent COVID-19. Both conserved end residues are part of each CDR3. D genes are given only for firm matches. Not every row has a clone size; where given, it reads once, few, many or a size class.

TGTGCCAGCAGCTTAGACGGGATATACAATGAGCAGTTCTTC	CASSLDGIYNEQFF	NA	NA	TRBV11-2	TRBJ2-1
TGTGCCAGCGCGATACCCCAGACCGGGGGGCAGCCCCAGCATTTT	CASAIPQTGGQPQHF	NA	NA	TRBV2	TRBJ1-5
TGTGCCAGCAGTTACCAGGGTGCTTACCGCGAGCAGTACTTC	CASSYQGAYREQYF	NA	NA	TRBV6-5	TRBJ2-7
TGTGCCAGCAGCTCCGAGCGGAATCAGCCCCAGCATTTT	CASSSERNQPQHF	NA	NA	TRBV7-9	TRBJ1-5
TGTGCCAGCAGTTTTACTAACCCGCCCTCCTACAATGAGCAGTTCTTC	CASSFTNPPSYNEQFF	once	NA	TRBV28	TRBJ2-1
TGTGCCAGCAGCTTGTCAGGGGTTAACCACGAGCAGTACTTC	CASSLSGVNHEQYF	once	NA	TRBV11-3	TRBJ2-7
TGTGCCAGCGAGTCGGGGAGCGGGGCGTACCAAGAGACCCAGTACTTC	CASESGSGAYQETQYF	NA	TRBD2	TRBV2	TRBJ2-5
TGTGCCAGCAGTGCGATACACAGGGGCTCTGGAAACACCATATATTTT	CASSAIHRGSGNTIYF	NA	TRBD1	TRBV6-1	TRBJ1-3
TGTGCCAGCAGCCAAGAAGACCTGAGGCGGGACAGGACTCTTTTGAACACTGAAGCTTTCTTT	CASSQEDLRRDRTLLNTEAFF	NA	TRBD1	TRBV14	TRBJ1-1
TGTGCCAGCAGTCCTCCGGGCTCTGGAAACACCATATATTTT	CASSPPGSGNTIYF	NA	NA	TRBV28	TRBJ1-3
TGTGCCAGCAGTTTTCCAGGGTCTAGCAATCAGCCCCAGCATTTT	CASSFPGSSNQPQHF	NA	NA	TRBV28	TRBJ1-5
TGTGCCAGCAGTCCCCCCGGATCGAGGGCTGGAAACACCATATATTTT	CASSPPGSRAGNTIYF	NA	NA	TRBV28	TRBJ1-3
TGTGCCAGCAGCTTGGCCAGGTCGAACACCGGGGAGCTGTTTTTT	CASSLARSNTGELFF	few	NA	TRBV5-4	TRBJ2-2